This entry describes one T cell receptor beta chain. The antigen this receptor binds is unknown. Library prep was done by 5' RACE. Preparation of each TCR library used around 3,500 ng of total RNA. For each sample, cDNA synthesis was carried out in eight separate reactions using SMARTScribe reverse transcriptase. During cDNA synthesis, template switching was used to introduce unique molecular identifiers that contained a 6-nucleotide sample barcode. TCRalpha and TCRbeta cDNA was amplified by two nested PCRs of roughly 16 and 10 cycles, with bead purification after each PCR. Before amplification, the cDNA was treated with uracil DNA-glycosylase and purified using the QIAquick PCR purification kit. The second PCR was the step at which Illumina TruSeq-compatible adapters and sample-specific barcodes were added. TapeStation and Qubit were used to check library quality and concentration, and about 5.2 ng of each library went into the pool. Sequencing of the pooled libraries was done on an Illumina HiSeq2500 single-index Rapid Run using custom sequencing primers and 2 x 100 bp reads. Turning to the authors' computational methods: PCR and sequencing errors were corrected by UMI-based consensus assembly using MiGEC version 1.2.6. V(D)J alignment, clonotype assembly and CDR3 extraction were performed with MiXCR version 2.1.1. To normalise gene usage, clonotype sharing and MAIT/NKT TCR abundance, the top 1000, 10 000 and 20 000 clonotypes in each sample were analysed. Diversity was computed as the inverse Simpson index with the vegan R package after downsampling to 27 000 UMIs. Paired Mann-Whitney U tests were applied to discordant twin pairs, with Benjamini-Hochberg correction for multiple testing. The reads were reprocessed in TCRdb, with one entry per CDR3 protein sequence and no accompanying DNA. Clone size and V and J calls follow TCRdb, not the original study. The table of this sample itemizes some 450,000 distinct CDR3 sequences. The ten largest clones represent roughly 2.2% of the sample.

The record originates from a study of monozygotic twins with inflammatory bowel disease (dated by TCRdb to about 2019). About the investigation overall: The complete study included approximately 30 monozygotic twin pairs: 19 IBD-discordant Danish pairs and nine German pairs, of which four were IBD-concordant and five were IBD-discordant. The search for disease-associated traits relied mainly on comparing, within discordant pairs, IBD patients with their genetically identical healthy co-twins. Each individual had, on average, about 151 000 unique TCRalpha sequences and 181 000 unique TCRbeta sequences available for analysis.

A roughly 2.5 ml peripheral blood sample was drawn into PAXgene tubes per donor and stored at -80°C. Total RNA was isolated from whole blood with the PAXgene blood miRNA kit on an automated QIAcube, without T cell sorting. Peripheral blood from monozygotic twin pairs concordant or discordant for inflammatory bowel disease was subjected to deep TCRalpha and TCRbeta repertoire profiling with unique molecular barcoding. Smoking habits were recorded for all twin pairs, and individuals were classified as current, former or never smokers. For CDR1 and CDR2, the germline V gene (reference sequence) lists SEHNR and FQNEAQ. From its cysteine to its phenylalanine, the CDR3 spans 17 amino acids. The nucleotide record is missing. Results the study describes overall, beyond this receptor: A decrease in TCRbeta repertoire diversity, as measured by inverse Simpson index, was observed in IBD patients compared with their healthy co-twins. Repertoire similarity did not differ between concordant and discordant twins, possibly due to limited statistical power. Because patients were on differing immunosuppressive treatments, the repertoires may have picked up extra background noise and inter-individual variability. The analysis was unable to tell apart different T cell subtypes. The results gave no support for a single strong signal or clonotype linked to IBD. IBD patients shared fewer clonotypes with other individuals than healthy twins did, most markedly in patients showing signs of disease activity.

The rearrangement combines TRBV7-9 with TRBJ1-2; TCRdb's D call of TRBD1 is untestable without DNA. Sequenced: blood. The source of this sequence is a human donor with ulcerative colitis or Crohn's disease, or a healthy co-twin of an affected twin (not recorded which). The CDR3 amino acid sequence is: CASSRVTGTGAFTGYTF.